This TCR beta chain was recovered during a study of CD8 T cells in Susac syndrome. Reverse transcription of 0.5 to 1 ug RNA was performed with random hexamers. Across 54 Vbeta and 13 Jbeta, TCR beta CDR3 was amplified with immunoSEQ multiplex PCR. TCRdb re-called the immunoSEQ multiplex PCR reads through MiXCR, storing one row per CDR3 protein. The repertoire holds 150,000 to 200,000 distinct CDR3 sequences, with roughly 92% as singletons. This CDR3 is 14 amino acids long. Germline CDR1 reads LNHDA; CDR2 reads SQIVND (reference sequence). V was shortened by 5 bases and J by 4 bases, with 14 bases between the two germline ends. The authors carried out high-throughput sequencing of TCR beta. They applied it to CD8+ and CD4+ T cells obtained from blood. Controls matched for sex and age were healthy donors. The CD8+ and CD4+ T cells were isolated magnetically using a negative isolation approach, whereas the TEMRA cells were enriched by FACS.

This sequence joins TRBV19 and TRBJ2-5; no clear D gene. Material for sequencing was CD4+ T cells from PBMCs. This receptor was identified in a human donor in good health. In DNA form, the CDR3 reads TGTGCCAGTAGTTCCGCTAGGCCTGGAGAGACCCAGTACTTC. It translates to CASSSARPGETQYF. The full variable domain, its missing parts supplied by reference TRBV19 and TRBJ2-5, is DGGITQSPKYLFRKEGQNVTLSCEQNLNHDAMYWYRQDPGQGLRLIYYSQIVNDFQKGDIAEGYSVSREKKESFPLTVTSAQKNPTAFYLCASSSARPGETQYFGPGTRLLVL.